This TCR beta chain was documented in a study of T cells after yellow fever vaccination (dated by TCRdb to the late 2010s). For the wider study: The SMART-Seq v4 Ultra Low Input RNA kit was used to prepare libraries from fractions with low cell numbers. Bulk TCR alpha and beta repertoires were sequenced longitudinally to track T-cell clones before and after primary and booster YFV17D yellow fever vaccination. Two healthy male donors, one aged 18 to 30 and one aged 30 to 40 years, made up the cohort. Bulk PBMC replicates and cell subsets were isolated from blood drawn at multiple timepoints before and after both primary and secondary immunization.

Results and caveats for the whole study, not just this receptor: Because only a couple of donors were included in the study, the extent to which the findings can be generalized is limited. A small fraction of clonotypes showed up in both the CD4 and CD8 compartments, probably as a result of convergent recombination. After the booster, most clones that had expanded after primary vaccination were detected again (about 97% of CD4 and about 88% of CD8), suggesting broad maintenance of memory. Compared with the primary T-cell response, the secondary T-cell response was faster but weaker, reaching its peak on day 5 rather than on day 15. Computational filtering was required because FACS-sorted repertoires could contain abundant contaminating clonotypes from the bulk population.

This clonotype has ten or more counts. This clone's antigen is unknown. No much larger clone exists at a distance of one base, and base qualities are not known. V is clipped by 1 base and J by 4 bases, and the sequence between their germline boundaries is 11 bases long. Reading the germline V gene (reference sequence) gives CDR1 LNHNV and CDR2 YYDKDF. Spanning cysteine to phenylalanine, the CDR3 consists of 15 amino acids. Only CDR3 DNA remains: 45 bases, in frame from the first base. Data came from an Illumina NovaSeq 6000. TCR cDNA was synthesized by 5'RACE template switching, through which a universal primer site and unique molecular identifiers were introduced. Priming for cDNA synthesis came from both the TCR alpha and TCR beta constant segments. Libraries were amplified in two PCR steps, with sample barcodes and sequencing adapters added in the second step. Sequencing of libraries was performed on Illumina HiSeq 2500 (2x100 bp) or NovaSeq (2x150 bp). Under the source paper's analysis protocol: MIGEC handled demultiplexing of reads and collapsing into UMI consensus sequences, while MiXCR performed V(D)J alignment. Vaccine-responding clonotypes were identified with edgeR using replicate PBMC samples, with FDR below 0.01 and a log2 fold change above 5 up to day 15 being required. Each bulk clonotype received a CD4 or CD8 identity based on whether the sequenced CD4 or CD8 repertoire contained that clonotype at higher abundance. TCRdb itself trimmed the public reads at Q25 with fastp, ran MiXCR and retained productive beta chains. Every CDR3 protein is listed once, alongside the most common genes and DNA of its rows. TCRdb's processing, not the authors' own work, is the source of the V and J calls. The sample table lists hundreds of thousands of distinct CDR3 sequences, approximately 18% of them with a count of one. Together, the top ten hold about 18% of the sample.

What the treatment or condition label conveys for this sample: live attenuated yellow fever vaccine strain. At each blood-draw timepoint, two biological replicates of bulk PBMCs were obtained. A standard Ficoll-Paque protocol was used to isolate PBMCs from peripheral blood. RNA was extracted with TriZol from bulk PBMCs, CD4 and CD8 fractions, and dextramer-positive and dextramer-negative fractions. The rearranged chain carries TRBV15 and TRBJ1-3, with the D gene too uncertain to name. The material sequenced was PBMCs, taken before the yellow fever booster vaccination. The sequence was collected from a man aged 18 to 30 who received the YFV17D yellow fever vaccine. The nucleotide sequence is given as TGTGCCACCAGCAGAGTTTTCGGGGAAGGAAACACCATATATTTT. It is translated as CATSRVFGEGNTIYF.